Listed below are T cell receptor beta chains from one sample, sequenced in a study of T cells in Graves' hyperthyroidism and ophthalmopathy. TCRdb reprocessed the multiplex PCR reads via MiXCR and lists one record per CDR3 protein. The sample lists 550,000 to 700,000 distinct CDR3 sequences; around 15% were seen once. What was sequenced was blood. Receptors originate from a woman between 40 and 50 years old with Graves' ophthalmopathy. The CDR3 runs from the conserved cysteine through the conserved F or W. Fields, in order: D gene, J gene, V gene, clone size, CDR3 DNA, CDR3 protein. D genes are given only for firm matches. Some rows mark clone size as missing; the rest say once, few, many or name a class of expanded clone.

D: TRBD2
J: TRBJ2-4
V: TRBV12-3/TRBV12-4
size: few
DNA: TGTGCCAGCAGTTTAGCGGGAGGGCCGCCGGATCAGTACTTC
CDR3: CASSLAGGPPDQYF

D: -
J: TRBJ2-5
V: TRBV6-2/TRBV6-3
size: many
DNA: TGTGCCAGCAACGGGCCCCAAGAGACCCAGTACTTC
CDR3: CASNGPQETQYF

D: -
J: TRBJ2-7
V: TRBV6-2/TRBV6-3
size: few
DNA: TGTGCCAGCAGTTACGGGGGAGTAGACGAGCAGTACTTC
CDR3: CASSYGGVDEQYF

D: -
J: TRBJ2-2
V: TRBV11-2
size: -
DNA: TGTGCCAGCAGCTTAGTACGGCGGGGGCGGCGGACCGGGGAGCTGTTTTTT
CDR3: CASSLVRRGRRTGELFF

D: TRBD2
J: TRBJ2-2
V: TRBV19
size: many
DNA: TGTGCCAGTAGACGACTAGCGGGAGGGCCCACCGGGGAGCTGTTTTTT
CDR3: CASRRLAGGPTGELFF

D: -
J: TRBJ1-1
V: TRBV3-1
size: few
DNA: TGTGCCAGCAGCCGCGAGGGGCAGGAAGCTTTCTTT
CDR3: CASSREGQEAFF

D: TRBD2
J: TRBJ2-5
V: TRBV12-3/TRBV12-4
size: -
DNA: TGTGCCAGCAGTTTAGCGGGACTAGCAGGGGAGACCCAGTACTTC
CDR3: CASSLAGLAGETQYF

D: TRBD1
J: TRBJ1-2
V: TRBV2
size: many
DNA: TGTGCCAGCAGTGTGGACAGGGTCAGCTACACCTTC
CDR3: CASSVDRVSYTF

D: -
J: TRBJ2-5
V: TRBV9
size: many
DNA: TGTGCCAGCAGCGTAGGTTCTAGGTGGGAGACCCAGTACTTC
CDR3: CASSVGSRWETQYF

D: -
J: TRBJ1-3
V: TRBV4-1
size: few
DNA: TGCGCCAGCAGCCAAGATCTAGGCCAGAGTGGAAACACCATATATTTT
CDR3: CASSQDLGQSGNTIYF

D: -
J: TRBJ1-5
V: TRBV4-3
size: once
DNA: TGCGCCAGCAGCCAAGATTCAAATATGAATCAGCCCCAGCATTTT
CDR3: CASSQDSNMNQPQHF

D: -
J: TRBJ1-1
V: TRBV19
size: many
DNA: TGTGCCAGTAGATGGGGGGGCAAGAACACTGAAGCTTTCTTT
CDR3: CASRWGGKNTEAFF

D: TRBD2
J: TRBJ2-7
V: TRBV6-2/TRBV6-3
size: many
DNA: TGTGCCAGCACCCCCCGCCAAGCGGGAGGCTACGAGCAGTACTTC
CDR3: CASTPRQAGGYEQYF

D: -
J: TRBJ2-2
V: TRBV19
size: many
DNA: TGTGCCACCTACGATTTCGCGAACACCGGGGAGCTGTTTTTT
CDR3: CATYDFANTGELFF

D: -
J: TRBJ1-2
V: TRBV12-3/TRBV12-4
size: many
DNA: TGTGCCAGCAGTTTATCGGGGGCGACCTATGGCTACACCTTC
CDR3: CASSLSGATYGYTF

D: -
J: TRBJ2-2
V: TRBV12-3/TRBV12-4
size: many
DNA: TGTGCCAGCAGCCTCAGTGTTCGCGGGGAGCTGTTTTTT
CDR3: CASSLSVRGELFF

D: TRBD2
J: TRBJ2-1
V: TRBV27
size: many
DNA: TGTGCCAGCAGTCCGGACCGGACTAGCGGGATAGCCAATGAGCAGTTCTTC
CDR3: CASSPDRTSGIANEQFF

D: TRBD1
J: TRBJ1-1
V: TRBV29-1
size: many
DNA: TGCAGCGTCCCGTTGACAGGGCGGACTGAAGCTTTCTTT
CDR3: CSVPLTGRTEAFF

D: -
J: TRBJ2-2
V: TRBV6-2/TRBV6-3
size: many
DNA: TGTGCCAGCAATCCCGGGACGGCGAACACCGGGGAGCTGTTTTTT
CDR3: CASNPGTANTGELFF

D: -
J: TRBJ2-7
V: TRBV7-6
size: many
DNA: TGTGCCAGCAGCTTAGATGGTAGCGGATACGAGCAGTACTTC
CDR3: CASSLDGSGYEQYF

D: -
J: TRBJ2-2
V: TRBV7-2
size: many
DNA: TGTGCCAGCAGCTTACAACGGGTCAGGGCCGGGGAGCTGTTTTTT
CDR3: CASSLQRVRAGELFF

D: -
J: TRBJ2-7
V: TRBV6-2/TRBV6-3
size: -
DNA: TGTGCCAGCGGGGGAGCGAGGGAGCAGTACTTC
CDR3: CASGGAREQYF

D: -
J: TRBJ2-7
V: TRBV11-1
size: few
DNA: TGTGCCAGCAGCCAGCCGGGACTGCTGGCCGAGCAGTACTTC
CDR3: CASSQPGLLAEQYF

D: -
J: TRBJ1-1
V: TRBV20-1
size: many
DNA: TGCAGTGCTAGAGATTACGTAGGGAGCACTGAAGCTTTCTTT
CDR3: CSARDYVGSTEAFF

D: TRBD2
J: TRBJ2-5
V: TRBV7-2
size: -
DNA: TGTGCCAGCAGCTTGAGCGGGGGCATTCAAGAGACCCAGTACTTC
CDR3: CASSLSGGIQETQYF

D: -
J: TRBJ1-5
V: TRBV19
size: few
DNA: TGTGCCAGTAGTAGGATAGGGGGTCGTTATAGCTATCAGCCCCAGCATTTT
CDR3: CASSRIGGRYSYQPQHF

D: TRBD1
J: TRBJ2-7
V: TRBV28
size: many
DNA: TGTGCCAGCAGTACGGGACAGGGGGCCGTATACGAGCAGTACTTC
CDR3: CASSTGQGAVYEQYF

D: -
J: TRBJ1-1
V: TRBV12-3/TRBV12-4
size: many
DNA: TGTGCCAGCAGTTCGCGGGGAGGGGTGGAAGCTTTCTTT
CDR3: CASSSRGGVEAFF

D: -
J: TRBJ2-5
V: TRBV20-1
size: few
DNA: TGCGGTGCTAGTTCAGGGCCCGAGCGAGAGACCCAGTACTTC
CDR3: CGASSGPERETQYF

D: -
J: TRBJ1-1
V: TRBV6-1
size: -
DNA: TGTGCCAGCAGGCAGGGAGTAGGAACTGAAGCTTTCTTT
CDR3: CASRQGVGTEAFF

D: -
J: TRBJ1-2
V: TRBV7-3
size: many
DNA: TGTGCCAGCAGCTTAATGGCAGGGTTCGACTATGGCTACACCTTC
CDR3: CASSLMAGFDYGYTF

D: TRBD1
J: TRBJ1-1
V: TRBV19
size: -
DNA: TGTGCCAGTAGTCTCTTCCGGGACAGTCGTCCGTCAGCTTTCTTT
CDR3: CASSLFRDSRPSAFF

D: TRBD2
J: TRBJ2-5
V: TRBV7-2
size: many
DNA: TGTGCCAGCTTAGAAAAGAGCGGGAGGGCCTTGGAGACCCAGTACTTC
CDR3: CASLEKSGRALETQYF

D: TRBD2
J: TRBJ2-7
V: TRBV11-2
size: -
DNA: TGTGCCAGCAGCTTAGACGAGGGAGGGAGACTCTACTTC
CDR3: CASSLDEGGRLYF

D: -
J: TRBJ2-7
V: TRBV10-2
size: -
DNA: TGCGCCAGCAGTGACCACAGTGCTAGTAACGAGCAGTACTTC
CDR3: CASSDHSASNEQYF

D: -
J: TRBJ1-2
V: TRBV6-5
size: many
DNA: TGTGCCAGCAGTTATCGGGCAATTTCTAACTATGGCTACACCTTC
CDR3: CASSYRAISNYGYTF

D: -
J: TRBJ1-1
V: TRBV20-1
size: -
DNA: TGCAGTGCCAAACCCGGACTGCCCGAAGATCCGCGGGCTTTCTTT
CDR3: CSAKPGLPEDPRAFF

D: TRBD1
J: TRBJ1-3
V: TRBV5-1
size: -
DNA: TGCGCCAGCAGCTTCCTCCACGGGACAGGGGGCTCGGGAAACACCATATATTTT
CDR3: CASSFLHGTGGSGNTIYF

D: -
J: TRBJ1-2
V: TRBV29-1
size: many
DNA: TGCAGCGTTGAAGTAGGGGTCCGTAACTATGGCTACACCTTC
CDR3: CSVEVGVRNYGYTF

D: -
J: TRBJ1-1
V: TRBV29-1
size: few
DNA: TGCAGCGTCGACCCCAGGGGCATCGGCACTGAAGCTTTCTTT
CDR3: CSVDPRGIGTEAFF

D: TRBD2
J: TRBJ2-5
V: TRBV5-1
size: -
DNA: TGCGCCAGCAGCTCCCGCGGACTAGCCTCCGAGACCCAGTACTTC
CDR3: CASSSRGLASETQYF

D: -
J: TRBJ2-5
V: TRBV6-1
size: many
DNA: TGTGCCAGCAGTGCCGAGACCCAGTACTTC
CDR3: CASSAETQYF

D: TRBD1
J: TRBJ2-7
V: TRBV27
size: many
DNA: TGTGCCAGCAGTTCGGGGACAGCGAGCTCCTACGAGCAGTACTTC
CDR3: CASSSGTASSYEQYF

D: -
J: TRBJ2-1
V: TRBV4-2
size: -
DNA: TGTGCCAGCAGCGACCGGGACCCTAGGGGCAATGAGCAGTTCTTC
CDR3: CASSDRDPRGNEQFF

D: TRBD1
J: TRBJ1-2
V: TRBV12-3/TRBV12-4
size: many
DNA: TGTGCCAGTAGGGGGCTGGACTATGGCTACACCTTC
CDR3: CASRGLDYGYTF